The 20 T cell receptor beta chains listed next were all sequenced from one sample in a study. TCRdb ran MiXCR on the reads and lists one entry per CDR3 protein. The sample has about 7,100 distinct CDR3 sequences; roughly 32% are singletons. What was sequenced was blood. Receptor source: a human donor.

This clonotype is deemed medium-sized (0.01 to 0.1%). V is TRBV29-1 and J is TRBJ1-1, with a possible D match to TRBD1 (6 bases). Trimming took off 4 bases at V and 0 bases at J, with 12 bases between the two ends. Germline CDR1 and CDR2: SQVTM and ANQGSEA. The CDR3 totals 14 residues. The CDR3 is CSVVVGQLNTEAFF. In DNA, the CDR3 is TGCAGCGTTGTAGTAGGACAGCTGAACACTGAAGCTTTCTTT.

Only a few counts were recorded for this clonotype. The rearrangement uses TRBV4-2 and TRBJ2-7; no clear D gene. CDR1 LGHNA and CDR2 YNFKEQ come from the germline V gene. V was cut by 1 base and J by 2 bases, with 6 bases left in between. This CDR3 region has 13 residues. CDR3 sequence: CASSQGPTYEQYF. The CDR3 DNA sequence: TGTGCCAGCAGCCAAGGGCCCACCTACGAGCAGTACTTC.

This clonotype qualifies as medium-sized. The chain recombines TRBV29-1 with TRBJ1-3; no clear D gene. The CDR3 contains 15 residues. V lost 1 base, J lost 0 bases, and 10 bases lay in between. Germline V gene data show CDR1 as SQVTM and CDR2 as ANQGSEA. The CDR3 region has the DNA TGCAGCGTTGAAGTGGGCCACCGCTCTGGAAACACCATATATTTT. This translates into CSVEVGHRSGNTIYF.

The chain recombines TRBV4-2 with TRBJ1-4; TRBD1 aligns across 8 bases. Germline V gene sequence: CDR1 LGHNA, CDR2 YNFKEQ. V lost 4 bases to trimming and J lost 4 bases; unmatched junction nucleotides: 2. The CDR3 is 14 residues long. The CDR3 is CASSRDRGNEKLFF. In DNA form, the CDR3 reads TGTGCCAGCAGCCGAGACAGGGGTAATGAAAAACTGTTTTTT.

There are a few counts of this clonotype. CDR3 nucleotide sequence: TGTGCCAGCAGCTTAGGCCAGGGGTCCTATGGCTACACCTTC. Translated, it gives CASSLGQGSYGYTF. The chain uses TRBV7-6 and TRBJ1-2; TRBD1 is a possible D gene (6 bases). Germline assignment: CDR1 SGHVS and CDR2 FNYEAQ. V was pared by 1 base and J by 4 bases, with 10 bases between. CDR3 length: 14 amino acids. The whole variable domain, filled in from reference TRBV7-6 and TRBJ1-2, reads GAGVSQSPRYKVTKRGQDVALRCDPISGHVSLYWYRQALGQGPEFLTYFNYEAQQDKSGLPNDRFSAERPEGSISTLTIQRTEQRDSAMYRCASSLGQGSYGYTFGSGTRLTVV.

The chain links TRBV20-1 to TRBJ2-7, with D maybe TRBD1 (6 bases). The V end lost 6 bases, the J end lost 0 bases, and 18 bases lay between the germline ends. Germline V gene data show CDR1 as DFQATT and CDR2 as SNEGSKA (reference sequence). The CDR3 consists of 15 residues. The CDR3 bases are TGCAGTGCGTTAGGCAGACAGGTTTCCTCCTACGAGCAGTACTTC. As protein: CSALGRQVSSYEQYF.

The chain couples TRBV30 to TRBJ1-1, with no clear D. The CDR3 is 16 amino acids. Trimming stripped 4 bases from V and 0 bases from J, with 18 bases between. Looked up from germline, CDR1 is GTSNPN and CDR2 is SVGIG (reference sequence). The CDR3 reads CAWTAAMGGLNTEAFF. The DNA of the CDR3 is TGTGCCTGGACGGCCGCCATGGGAGGGTTGAACACTGAAGCTTTCTTT.

By share of the sample, this clonotype is medium-sized. An end of the junction differs from the germline gene, which may be a read error. The V gene is TRBV20-1, the J gene TRBJ2-2, with 8 bases aligning to TRBD1. The CDR3 is 14 amino acids. Germline CDR1 DFQATT, CDR2 SNEGSKA (reference sequence). CDR3 coding DNA: TGCAGTGCTCCCGGGACAGGCAACACCGGGGAGCTGCTTTTT. It yields the protein CSAPGTGNTGELLF.

V is TRBV29-1 and J is TRBJ1-3; D perhaps matches TRBD1 (6 bases). The CDR3 extends over 15 amino acids. The V end lost 0 bases, the J end lost 2 bases, and 11 bases lay between the germline ends. Germline V CDR1 and CDR2: SQVTM, ANQGSEA. The CDR3 DNA sequence: TGCAGCGTTGAAGAGGACGGGGGGCCTGGAAACACCATATATTTT. It codes for CSVEEDGGPGNTIYF.

This clonotype was recorded many times. The V gene is TRBV20-1, the J gene TRBJ1-1; 9 bases map to TRBD1. Trimming took 0 bases from V and 8 from J; bases not matched to a gene: 4. The germline CDR1 and CDR2 sequences are DFQATT and SNEGSKA (reference sequence). This CDR3 is built from 13 residues. CDR3 DNA sequence: TGCAGTGCTAGAGAGGGAGACAGGGGGGAAGCTTTCTTT. Its protein product is CSAREGDRGEAFF.

The table lists this clonotype with many counts. The V call is TRBV5-5, the J call TRBJ2-1; 11 bases align to TRBD2. Germline CDR1 is SGHKS and CDR2 is YYEKEE (reference sequence). V lost 2 bases and J lost 7; bases outside the gene matches: 11. CDR3 size: 17 residues. This CDR3 is CASSFRPGLAVRNEQFF. The CDR3 DNA sequence: TGTGCCAGCAGCTTTCGGCCGGGACTAGCGGTCCGGAATGAGCAGTTCTTC.

This clonotype is labeled as medium-sized. The genes are TRBV7-3 and TRBJ1-1; D might be TRBD1 (6 bases). Germline CDR1 SGHTA, CDR2 FQGTGA. The germline V and J ends were trimmed by 0 bases and 0 bases, with 14 bases remaining between them. The CDR3 length is 17 residues. The CDR3 is CASSLTGGRELNTEAFF. Here the CDR3 DNA reads TGTGCCAGCAGCTTAACGGGGGGCAGAGAGCTGAACACTGAAGCTTTCTTT.

The V gene is TRBV14, the J gene TRBJ1-3; 7 bases are shared with TRBD1. CDR1 SGHDN and CDR2 FVKESK come from the germline V gene. Unmatched junction bases numbered 7, after V lost 3 bases and J lost 2 bases. The CDR3 sequence is 16 residues long. DNA for the CDR3: TGTGCCAGCAGCCATTACAGGGGAACGGCTGGAAACACCATATATTTT. Its protein product is CASSHYRGTAGNTIYF.

This clonotype was detected only a few times. This chain links TRBV29-1 with TRBJ1-5, with D hard to call. Trimming left V 8 bases short and J 0 bases short, with 23 bases between. Germline-derived CDR1 and CDR2 are SQVTM and ANQGSEA. The CDR3 extends over 17 amino acids. The CDR3 DNA follows: TGCAGCAGTTCGATAAGCGGCCGCCATGGTAGCAATCAGCCCCAGCATTTT. Protein: CSSSISGRHGSNQPQHF.

This clonotype is termed large. The chain is built from TRBV7-3 and TRBJ2-3, with a possible D match to TRBD2 (5 bases). Germline-derived CDR1 and CDR2 are SGHTA and FQGTGA. The CDR3 has 14 residues. V was trimmed by 5 bases and J by 1 base, leaving 10 bases between them. CDR3 region: CASSPRLRTDTQYF. CDR3 sequence (DNA): TGTGCCAGCAGCCCAAGACTACGCACAGATACGCAGTATTTT.

The V call is TRBV29-1, the J call TRBJ2-1; D might be TRBD2 (6 bases). Germline V lookup: CDR1 SQVTM, CDR2 ANQGSEA. The CDR3 spans 17 residues. In DNA, the CDR3 is TGCAGTTCGATAAGCGGCCGCCATGGAGGGTCCTACAATGAGCAGTTCTTC. Its protein product is CSSISGRHGGSYNEQFF.

This clonotype is judged medium-sized (0.01 to 0.1%). The CDR3 sequence: CASSLGHDFQFF. The CDR3 DNA reads as TGTGCCAGCAGCTTGGGACACGACTTTCAGTTCTTC. The chain uses TRBV5-4 and TRBJ2-1; no clear D. Germline CDR1 SGHNT, CDR2 YYREEE (reference sequence). Deletions cut 0 bases from V and 13 bases from J, with 11 bases between. The CDR3 is 12 amino acids.

The chain is built from TRBV20-1 and TRBJ2-1, with D perhaps given as TRBD1 or TRBD2 (5 bases each). This CDR3 region has 11 residues. The germline V gene has CDR1 DFQATT and CDR2 SNEGSKA (reference sequence). The CDR3 DNA reads TGCAGCTTAGAGGGGCTAAATGAGCAGTTCTTC. The encoded protein is CSLEGLNEQFF.

This clonotype is labeled medium-sized. The CDR3 loop reads CASTPGLARSTDTQYF. Written as DNA, the CDR3 is TGTGCCAGCACGCCGGGACTAGCGCGTTCCACAGATACGCAGTATTTT. This chain joins TRBV18 and TRBJ2-3, with 10 bases fitting TRBD2. The junction had 10 bases not matched to a gene; V was cut back by 8 bases and J by 2 bases. This CDR3 is 16 amino acids long. The V gene's germline CDR1 is KGHSH and CDR2 LQKENI.

This clonotype is labeled as medium-sized. The chain carries TRBV4-2 and TRBJ2-1, with TRBD2 identical over 8 bases. The length of the CDR3 is 15 residues. Per the germline V gene, CDR1 is LGHNA and CDR2 is YNFKEQ. Unmatched junction bases numbered 6, after V lost 4 bases and J lost 4 bases. Written as DNA, the CDR3 is TGTGCCAGCAGCCTTGGGACTAGTCTTTACAATGAGCAGTTCTTC. It specifies CASSLGTSLYNEQFF.